This TCR beta chain derives from a study of T cell changes during pregnancy in multiple sclerosis. The data were produced by immunoSEQ multiplex PCR, yet TCRdb's version contains in-frame clones alone and is incomplete. The repertoire holds fewer than 80,000 clones, with roughly 90% as singletons. The sample here was peripheral blood, taken in the first trimester of pregnancy. The source of this sequence is a female donor in good health, enrolled as a control in a pregnancy study.

The DNA for the CDR3 is TGTGCCAGCAGTCCTCGGTGGCGGGATGGCTACACCTTC. Its protein is CASSPRWRDGYTF. The chain employs TRBV28 and TRBJ1-2; no clear D gene. Germline loops: CDR1 MDHEN, CDR2 SYDVKM. V lost 5 bases, J lost 6 bases, and 13 bases lay in between. This CDR3 region has 13 residues.